Below are 3 T cell receptor beta chains sequenced from a single sample in a study of identical twins. TCRdb re-called the 5' RACE reads with MiXCR, one entry per CDR3 protein. The sample lists some 900,000 distinct CDR3 sequences, roughly 12% seen once, with about 1.6% in the top ten. These data were also reused for a study on yellow fever vaccine responses in identical twins.

The specimen sequenced was PBMCs. These receptors came from a woman under 30 in good health.

This sequence joins TRBV27 and TRBJ1-2; TRBD1 is a possible D gene (5 bases). The length of the CDR3 is 12 residues. From germline, CDR1 is MNHEY and CDR2 SMNVEV (reference sequence). V was pared by 1 base and J by 8 bases, with 8 bases between. The CDR3 sequence is CASSLWGLGYTF. The DNA of the CDR3 is TGTGCCAGCAGTTTATGGGGGTTAGGCTACACCTTC.

This chain uses TRBV7-9 with TRBJ2-5; D remains ambiguous. Per germline, CDR1 SEHNR and CDR2 FQNEAQ (reference sequence). The CDR3 loop spans 15 amino acids. V was shortened by 1 base and J by 2 bases, with 11 bases between the two germline ends. The DNA of the CDR3 is TGTGCCAGCAGCTTAGAGGGCCCAGGACAAGAGACCCAGTACTTC. Protein sequence: CASSLEGPGQETQYF. The full variable domain, its missing parts supplied by reference TRBV7-9 and TRBJ2-5, is DTGVSQNPRHKITKRGQNVTFRCDPISEHNRLYWYRQTLGQGPEFLTYFQNEAQLEKSRLLSDRFSAERPKGSFSTLEIQRTEQGDSAMYLCASSLEGPGQETQYFGPGTRLLVL.

This clonotype was recorded a few times. The chain joins TRBV6-5 to TRBJ2-6; D not resolved. The V gene lost 2 bases and the J gene lost 3 bases, with 14 bases spanning the gap. The CDR3 loop spans 17 amino acids. Germline V gene lookup returns CDR1 MNHEY and CDR2 SVGAGI. The CDR3 DNA reads as TGTGCCAGCAGTTACGGCCTAGGGTCGAATGGGGCCAACGTCCTGACTTTC. It codes for CASSYGLGSNGANVLTF.